This record covers a single T cell receptor (beta chain). Its antigen remains unknown. The sample originates from a study of identical twins. Template switching added a universal primer site; cDNA carried unique molecular identifiers. TCRdb fed the 5' RACE reads into MiXCR, producing one record per CDR3 protein. Of 450,000 or so distinct CDR3 sequences in the sample, about 24% are singletons; the top ten hold 2.9%. The CDR3 has 12 residues. Germline V gene data show CDR1 as MNHEY and CDR2 as SVGEGT. With 0 bases removed from V and 5 bases from J, the gap between germline ends came to 4 bases. Study results and caveats: Out-of-frame alpha sequences that twins shared showed excess low generation probability.

The same sample was also studied in work on T cells expressing NK-cell markers. That paper states: Out of eight donors sequenced, seven tested HCMV-seropositive and the remaining one seronegative. A range of 1.0-7.0% of CD8+ T cells consisted of dominant NKG2C+ clonotypes in six donors.

Sequencing was done on a sample of CD4+ T cells sorted from blood. This rearrangement joins TRBV6-2 or TRBV6-3 to TRBJ2-5; unclear D gene. The receptor's source is a woman between 18 and 30 years old in good health. The chain's CDR3 is CASSYSSETQYF. The CDR3 region has the DNA TGTGCCAGCAGTTACTCTTCGGAGACCCAGTACTTC.